The table lists the clone carrying this T cell receptor beta chain with many counts. Investigators prepared the TCR beta libraries by applying iRepertoire HTBI primers and Arm-PCR of CDR3 regions. Via MiXCR, TCRdb re-called the multiplex PCR reads, giving one row per CDR3 protein. This sample has about half a million distinct CDR3 sequences, with 9.5% to 15% found just once. The sample is drawn from a study of regulatory T cells in long-lasting Graves disease. Germline V CDR1 and CDR2: DFQATT, SNEGSKA (reference sequence). CDR3 length: 12 amino acids. The time point denotes: newly diagnosed GD, antithyroid drugs for less than 3 months. Isolated PBMC RNA provided the starting material for the TCR library. This same sample was also taken into another study, of T cells in Graves' hyperthyroidism and ophthalmopathy.

The sample consisted of peripheral blood mononuclear cells (PBMCs), taken at new diagnosis, from a patient treated with antithyroid drugs. This clonotype was obtained from a woman between 25 and 40 years old with Graves disease. The genes are TRBV20-1 and TRBJ2-7; 9 bases match TRBD1. The CDR3 sequence is CRAGTGSYEQYF. The CDR3 region has the DNA TGCAGGGCCGGGACAGGGAGTTACGAGCAGTACTTC.